This T cell receptor (beta chain) was captured by sequencing in a study of blood T cell repertoires in COVID-19. Looking at the study overall: Material from acute and convalescent COVID-19 was sourced from the United States, Italy and Spain. The cDNA or gDNA used as material had been derived from T cells, B-cell-depleted T cells, or PBMCs.

Original processing methods: Using reference gene primer amplification, nucleated cell counts were estimated. The data were produced by immunoSEQ multiplex PCR, yet TCRdb's version contains in-frame clones alone and is incomplete. That table is the source of V, J and clone size, and D and trimming were worked out from the DNA. This table holds over 400,000 clones, roughly 85% found once. V gave up 6 bases and J gave up 4 bases; unmatched junction bases: 3. This CDR3 region has 13 residues. Germline CDR1 MNHEY, CDR2 SMNVEV (reference sequence). V gene TRBV27 combines with J gene TRBJ1-2; 9 nucleotides match TRBD1. Sequencing was performed on peripheral blood. The sequence was obtained from a woman in her 30s with active or convalescent COVID-19. CDR3 in amino acids: CASSVTGGYGYTF. The DNA for the CDR3 is TGTGCCAGCAGCGTGACAGGGGGCTATGGCTACACCTTC.